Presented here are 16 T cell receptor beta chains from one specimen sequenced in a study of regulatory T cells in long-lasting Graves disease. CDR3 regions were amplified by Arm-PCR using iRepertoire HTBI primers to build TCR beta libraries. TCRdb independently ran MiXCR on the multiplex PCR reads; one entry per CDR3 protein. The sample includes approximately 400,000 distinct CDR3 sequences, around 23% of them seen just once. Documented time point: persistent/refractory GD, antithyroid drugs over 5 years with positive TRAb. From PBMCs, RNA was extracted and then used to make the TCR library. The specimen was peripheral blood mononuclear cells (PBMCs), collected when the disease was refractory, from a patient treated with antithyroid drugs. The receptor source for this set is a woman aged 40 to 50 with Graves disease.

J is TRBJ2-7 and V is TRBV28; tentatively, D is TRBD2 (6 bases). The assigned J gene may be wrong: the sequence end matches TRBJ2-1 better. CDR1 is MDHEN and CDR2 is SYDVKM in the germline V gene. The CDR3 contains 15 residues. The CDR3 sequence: CASSLGGPGVDEQFF. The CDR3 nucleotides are TGTGCCAGCAGTCTTGGCGGCCCGGGAGTCGATGAGCAGTTCTTC.

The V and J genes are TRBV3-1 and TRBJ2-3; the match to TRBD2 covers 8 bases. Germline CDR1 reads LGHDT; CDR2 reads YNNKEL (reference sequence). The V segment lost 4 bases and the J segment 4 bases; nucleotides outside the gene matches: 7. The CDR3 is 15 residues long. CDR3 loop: CASSRRGGPADTQYF. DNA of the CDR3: TGTGCCAGCAGCCGTCGGGGGGGCCCGGCAGATACGCAGTATTTT.

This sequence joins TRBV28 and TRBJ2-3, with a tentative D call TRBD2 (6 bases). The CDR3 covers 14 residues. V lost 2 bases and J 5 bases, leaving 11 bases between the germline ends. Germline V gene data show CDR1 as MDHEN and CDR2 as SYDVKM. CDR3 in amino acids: CASSLRLAQDTQYF. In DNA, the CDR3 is TGTGCCAGCAGTTTAAGGCTAGCGCAAGATACGCAGTATTTT.

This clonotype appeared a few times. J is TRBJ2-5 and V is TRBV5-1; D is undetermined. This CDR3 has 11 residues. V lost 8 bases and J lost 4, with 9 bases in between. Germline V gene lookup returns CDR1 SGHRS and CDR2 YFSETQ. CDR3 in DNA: TGCGCCAGACTCGTGCTAGAGACCCAGTACTTC. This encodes CARLVLETQYF. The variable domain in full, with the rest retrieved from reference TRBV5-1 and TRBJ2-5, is KAGVTQTPRYLIKTRGQQVTLSCSPISGHRSVSWYQQTPGQGLQFLFEYFSETQRNKGNFPGRFSGRQFSNSRSEMNVSTLELGDSALYLCARLVLETQYFGPGTRLLVL.

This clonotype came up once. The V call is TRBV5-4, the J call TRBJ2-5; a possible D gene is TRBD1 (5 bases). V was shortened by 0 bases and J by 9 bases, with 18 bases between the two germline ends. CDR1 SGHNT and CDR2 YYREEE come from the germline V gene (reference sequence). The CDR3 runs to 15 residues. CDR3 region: CASSLGGLAGAAQYF. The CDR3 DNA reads TGTGCCAGCAGCTTGGGTGGGTTGGCTGGGGCGGCCCAGTACTTC.

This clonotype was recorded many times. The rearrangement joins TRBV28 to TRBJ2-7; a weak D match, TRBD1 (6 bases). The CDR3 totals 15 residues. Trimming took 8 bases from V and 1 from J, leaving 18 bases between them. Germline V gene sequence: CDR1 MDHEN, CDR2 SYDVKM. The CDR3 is CASGPRGSMSYEQYF. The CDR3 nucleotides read TGTGCCAGCGGGCCCAGGGGATCCATGTCCTACGAGCAGTACTTC.

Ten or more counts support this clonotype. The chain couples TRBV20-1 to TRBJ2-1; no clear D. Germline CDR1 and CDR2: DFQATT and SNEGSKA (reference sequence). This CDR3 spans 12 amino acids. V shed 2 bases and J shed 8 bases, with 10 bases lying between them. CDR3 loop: CSARPSFDEQFF. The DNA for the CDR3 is TGCAGTGCTAGACCCAGTTTCGATGAGCAGTTCTTC.

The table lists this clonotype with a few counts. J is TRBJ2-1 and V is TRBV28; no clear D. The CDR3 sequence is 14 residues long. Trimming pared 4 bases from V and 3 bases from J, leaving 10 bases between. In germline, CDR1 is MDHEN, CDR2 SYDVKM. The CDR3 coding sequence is TGTGCCAGCAGTTCGGACCTTCTCTACAATGAGCAGTTCTTC. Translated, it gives CASSSDLLYNEQFF. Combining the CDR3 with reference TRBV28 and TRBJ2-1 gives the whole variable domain DVKVTQSSRYLVKRTGEKVFLECVQDMDHENMFWYRQDPGLGLRLIYFSYDVKMKEKGDIPEGYSVSREKKERFSLILESASTNQTSMYLCASSSDLLYNEQFFGPGTRLTVL.

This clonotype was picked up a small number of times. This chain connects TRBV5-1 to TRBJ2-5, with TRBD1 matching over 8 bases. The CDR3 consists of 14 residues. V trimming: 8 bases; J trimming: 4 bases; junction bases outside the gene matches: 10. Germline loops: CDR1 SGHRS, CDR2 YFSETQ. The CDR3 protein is CASTTGGLRETQYF. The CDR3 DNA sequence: TGCGCCAGTACCACAGGGGGATTGAGAGAGACCCAGTACTTC.

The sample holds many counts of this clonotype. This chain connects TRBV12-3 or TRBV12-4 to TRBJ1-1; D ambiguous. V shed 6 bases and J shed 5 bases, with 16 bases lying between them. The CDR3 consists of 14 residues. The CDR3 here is CASSDPLRWTEAFF. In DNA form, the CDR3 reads TGTGCCAGCAGCGATCCACTGCGGTGGACTGAAGCTTTCTTT.

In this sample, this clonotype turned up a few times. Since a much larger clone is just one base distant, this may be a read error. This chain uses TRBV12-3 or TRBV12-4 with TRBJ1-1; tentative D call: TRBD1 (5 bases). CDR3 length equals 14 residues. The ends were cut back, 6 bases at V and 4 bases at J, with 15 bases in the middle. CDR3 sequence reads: CASRDAGGSTEAFF. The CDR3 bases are TGTGCCAGCAGGGACGCTGGGGGGAGCACTGAAGCTTTCTTT.

The CDR3 DNA follows: TGTGCCAGCAGCCCACAAGGGAGGGAGGGGGTAGATACGCAGTATTTT. This gives the protein CASSPQGREGVDTQYF. The chain recombines TRBV28 with TRBJ2-3, with D possibly being TRBD2 (7 bases). This CDR3 has 16 amino acids. The germline CDR1 and CDR2 sequences are MDHEN and SYDVKM. The V and J ends lost 6 bases and 5 bases respectively, with 21 bases between them. Using reference TRBV28 and TRBJ2-3 for the parts outside the CDR3, the full variable domain is DVKVTQSSRYLVKRTGEKVFLECVQDMDHENMFWYRQDPGLGLRLIYFSYDVKMKEKGDIPEGYSVSREKKERFSLILESASTNQTSMYLCASSPQGREGVDTQYFGPGTRLTVL.

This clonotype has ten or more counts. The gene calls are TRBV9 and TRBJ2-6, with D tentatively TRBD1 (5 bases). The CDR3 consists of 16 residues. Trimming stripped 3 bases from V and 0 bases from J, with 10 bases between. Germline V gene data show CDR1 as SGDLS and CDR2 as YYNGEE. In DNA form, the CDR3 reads TGTGCCAGCAGCGCCGACAGTAGCTCTGGGGCCAACGTCCTGACTTTC. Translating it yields CASSADSSSGANVLTF.

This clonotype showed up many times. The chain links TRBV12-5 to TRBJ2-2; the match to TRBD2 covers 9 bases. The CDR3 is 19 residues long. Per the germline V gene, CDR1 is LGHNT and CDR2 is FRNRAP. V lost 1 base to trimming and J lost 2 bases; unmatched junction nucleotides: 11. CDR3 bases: TGTGCTAGTGGTTTGGCCCCTCTGGGTAGCGGGAGAAACACCGGGGAGCTGTTTTTT. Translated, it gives CASGLAPLGSGRNTGELFF. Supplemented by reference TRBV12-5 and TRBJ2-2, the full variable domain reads DARVTQTPRHKVTEMGQEVTMRCQPILGHNTVFWYRQTMMQGLELLAYFRNRAPLDDSGMPKDRFSAEMPDATLATLKIQPSEPRDSAVYFCASGLAPLGSGRNTGELFFGEGSRLTVL.

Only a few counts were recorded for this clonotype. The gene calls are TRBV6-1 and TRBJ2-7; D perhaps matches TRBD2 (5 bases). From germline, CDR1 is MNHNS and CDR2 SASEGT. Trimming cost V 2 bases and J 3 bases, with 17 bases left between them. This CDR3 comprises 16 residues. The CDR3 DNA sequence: TGTGCCAGCAGTGAACTACAAGGACTGGGCGTCTACGAGCAGTACTTC. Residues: CASSELQGLGVYEQYF.

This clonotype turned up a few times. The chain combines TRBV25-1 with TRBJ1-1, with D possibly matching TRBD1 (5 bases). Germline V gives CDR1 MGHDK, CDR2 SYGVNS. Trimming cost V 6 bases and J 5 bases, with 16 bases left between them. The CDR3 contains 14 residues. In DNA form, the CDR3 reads TGTGCCAGCAGCGACAGCTTTCAGAGTACTGAAGCTTTCTTT. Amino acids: CASSDSFQSTEAFF.